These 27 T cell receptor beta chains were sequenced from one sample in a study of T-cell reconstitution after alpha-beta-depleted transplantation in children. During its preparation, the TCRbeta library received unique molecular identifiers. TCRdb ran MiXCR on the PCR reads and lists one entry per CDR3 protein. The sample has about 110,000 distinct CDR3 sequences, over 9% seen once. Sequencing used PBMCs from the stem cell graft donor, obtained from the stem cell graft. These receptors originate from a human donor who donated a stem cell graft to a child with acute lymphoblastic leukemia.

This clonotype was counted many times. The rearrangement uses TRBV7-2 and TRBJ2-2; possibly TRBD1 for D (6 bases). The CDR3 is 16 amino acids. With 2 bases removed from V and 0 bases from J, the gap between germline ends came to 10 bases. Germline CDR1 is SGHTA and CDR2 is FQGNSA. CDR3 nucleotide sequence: TGTGCCAGCAGCTTATTCGGGACATCGAACACCGGGGAGCTGTTTTTT. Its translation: CASSLFGTSNTGELFF.

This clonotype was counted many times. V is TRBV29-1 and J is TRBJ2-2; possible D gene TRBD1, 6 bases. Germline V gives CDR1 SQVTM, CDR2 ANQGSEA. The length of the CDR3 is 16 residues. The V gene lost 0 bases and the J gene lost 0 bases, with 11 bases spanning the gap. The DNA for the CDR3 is TGCAGCGTTGAAGACTCCGGGACAACGAACACCGGGGAGCTGTTTTTT. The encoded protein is CSVEDSGTTNTGELFF.

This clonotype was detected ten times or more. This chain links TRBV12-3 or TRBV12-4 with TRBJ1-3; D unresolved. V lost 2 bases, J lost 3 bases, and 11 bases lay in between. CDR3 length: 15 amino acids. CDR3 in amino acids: CASSLIQLGGNTIYF. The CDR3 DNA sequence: TGTGCCAGCAGTTTAATACAGCTAGGTGGAAACACCATATATTTT.

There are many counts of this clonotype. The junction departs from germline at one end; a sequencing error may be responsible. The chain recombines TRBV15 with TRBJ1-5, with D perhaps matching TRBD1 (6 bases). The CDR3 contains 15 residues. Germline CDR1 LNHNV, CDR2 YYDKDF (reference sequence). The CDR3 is CATSGGGQSNQPHHF. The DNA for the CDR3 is TGTGCCACCAGCGGAGGGGGGCAAAGCAATCAGCCCCATCATTTT.

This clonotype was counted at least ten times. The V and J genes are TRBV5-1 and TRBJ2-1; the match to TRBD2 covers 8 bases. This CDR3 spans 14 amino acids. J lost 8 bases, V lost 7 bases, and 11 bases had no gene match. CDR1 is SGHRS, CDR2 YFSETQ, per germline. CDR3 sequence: CASHRTSPRDEQFF. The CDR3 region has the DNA TGCGCCAGCCACCGGACTAGCCCCCGAGATGAGCAGTTCTTC.

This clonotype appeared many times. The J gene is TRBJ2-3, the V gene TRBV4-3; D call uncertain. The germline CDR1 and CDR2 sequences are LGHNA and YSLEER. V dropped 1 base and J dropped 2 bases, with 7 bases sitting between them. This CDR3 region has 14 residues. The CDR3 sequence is CASSQGQDTDTQYF. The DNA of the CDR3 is TGCGCCAGCAGCCAAGGGCAGGACACAGATACGCAGTATTTT.

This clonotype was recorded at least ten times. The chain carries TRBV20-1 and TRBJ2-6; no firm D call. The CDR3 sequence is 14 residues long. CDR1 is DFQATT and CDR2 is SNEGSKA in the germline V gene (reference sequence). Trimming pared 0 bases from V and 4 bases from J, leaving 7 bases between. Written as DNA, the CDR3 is TGCAGTGCTAGAGATTTTACCGGGGCCAACGTCCTGACTTTC. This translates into CSARDFTGANVLTF.

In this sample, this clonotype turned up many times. CDR3 loop: CASGRRNSGNTIYF. The DNA of the CDR3 is TGTGCCAGCGGGCGCAGGAACTCTGGAAACACCATATATTTT. V and J are TRBV6-5 and TRBJ1-3; D not resolved. Germline-derived CDR1 and CDR2 are MNHEY and SVGAGI. V lost 8 bases to trimming and J lost 0 bases, with 11 bases between them. The CDR3 runs to 14 residues.

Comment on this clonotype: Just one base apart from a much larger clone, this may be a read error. As DNA, the CDR3 is TGTGCCACCAGCTTACGGGGGTCCCGTATCGTGAACACTGAAGCTTTCTTT. Protein product: CATSLRGSRIVNTEAFF. The rearrangement uses TRBV7-2 and TRBJ1-1; the D gene is possibly TRBD1 (5 bases). The germline V gene encodes CDR1 SGHTA and CDR2 FQGNSA. The CDR3 runs to 17 residues.

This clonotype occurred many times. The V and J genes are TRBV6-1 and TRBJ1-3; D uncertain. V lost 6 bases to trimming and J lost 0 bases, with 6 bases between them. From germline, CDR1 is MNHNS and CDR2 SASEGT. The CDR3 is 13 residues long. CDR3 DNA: TGTGCCAGCAGAGCGAGCTCTGGAAACACCATATATTTT. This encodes CASRASSGNTIYF.

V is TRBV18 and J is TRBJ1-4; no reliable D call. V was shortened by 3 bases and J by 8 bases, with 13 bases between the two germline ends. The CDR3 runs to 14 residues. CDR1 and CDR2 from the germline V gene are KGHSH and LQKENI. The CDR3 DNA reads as TGTGCCAGCTCACCCAATCAAATAGAAGAAAAACTGTTTTTT. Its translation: CASSPNQIEEKLFF.

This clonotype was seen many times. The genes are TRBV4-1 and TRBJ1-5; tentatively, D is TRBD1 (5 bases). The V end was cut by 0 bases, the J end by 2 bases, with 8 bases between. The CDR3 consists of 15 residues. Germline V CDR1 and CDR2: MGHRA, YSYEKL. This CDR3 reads CASSQDGAGNQPQHF. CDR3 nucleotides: TGCGCCAGCAGCCAAGATGGGGCGGGCAATCAGCCCCAGCATTTT.

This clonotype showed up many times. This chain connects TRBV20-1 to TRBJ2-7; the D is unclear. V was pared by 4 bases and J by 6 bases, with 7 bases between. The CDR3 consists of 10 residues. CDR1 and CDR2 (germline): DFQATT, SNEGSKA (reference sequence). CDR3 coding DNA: TGCAGTGCTAAGGGTGTCGAGCAGTACTTC. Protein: CSAKGVEQYF.

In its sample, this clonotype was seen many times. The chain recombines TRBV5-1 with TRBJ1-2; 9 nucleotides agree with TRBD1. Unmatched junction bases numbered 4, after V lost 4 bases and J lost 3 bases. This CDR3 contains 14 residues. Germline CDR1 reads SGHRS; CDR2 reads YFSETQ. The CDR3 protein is CASSQDRGDYGYTF. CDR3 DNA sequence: TGCGCCAGCAGCCAAGACAGGGGGGACTATGGCTACACCTTC.

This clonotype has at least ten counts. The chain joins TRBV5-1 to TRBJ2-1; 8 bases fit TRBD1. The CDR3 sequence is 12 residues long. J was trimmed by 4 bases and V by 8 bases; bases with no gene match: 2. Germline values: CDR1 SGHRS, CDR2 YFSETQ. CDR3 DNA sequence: TGCGCCAGTCGACAGGGGTACAATGAGCAGTTCTTC. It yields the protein CASRQGYNEQFF.

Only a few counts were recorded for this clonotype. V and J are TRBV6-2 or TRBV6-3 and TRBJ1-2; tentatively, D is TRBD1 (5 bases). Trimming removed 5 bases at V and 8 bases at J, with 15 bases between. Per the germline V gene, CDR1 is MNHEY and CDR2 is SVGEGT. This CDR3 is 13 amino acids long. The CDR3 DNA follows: TGTGCCAGCAGTCGGGGCCTGGCGTCCGGCTACACCTTC. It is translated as CASSRGLASGYTF.

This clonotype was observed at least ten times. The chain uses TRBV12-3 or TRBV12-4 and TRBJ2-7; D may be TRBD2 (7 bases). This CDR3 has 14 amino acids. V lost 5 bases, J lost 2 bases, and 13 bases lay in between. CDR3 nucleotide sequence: TGTGCCAGCAGTGGGGGGGGCAGACCCTACGAGCAGTACTTC. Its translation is CASSGGGRPYEQYF.

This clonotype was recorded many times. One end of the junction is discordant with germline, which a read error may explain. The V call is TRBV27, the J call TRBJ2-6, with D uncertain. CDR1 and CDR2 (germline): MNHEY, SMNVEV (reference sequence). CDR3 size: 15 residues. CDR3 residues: CPPTLGASGANVLTF. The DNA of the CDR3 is TGCCCCCCCACGCTCGGAGCCTCTGGGGCCAACGTCCTGACTTTC.

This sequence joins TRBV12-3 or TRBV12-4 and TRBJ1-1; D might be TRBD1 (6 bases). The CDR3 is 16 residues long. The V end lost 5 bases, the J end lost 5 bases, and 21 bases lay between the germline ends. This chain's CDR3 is CASSEAGMGARTEAFF. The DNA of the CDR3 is TGTGCCAGCAGTGAGGCAGGCATGGGGGCGCGGACTGAAGCTTTCTTT.

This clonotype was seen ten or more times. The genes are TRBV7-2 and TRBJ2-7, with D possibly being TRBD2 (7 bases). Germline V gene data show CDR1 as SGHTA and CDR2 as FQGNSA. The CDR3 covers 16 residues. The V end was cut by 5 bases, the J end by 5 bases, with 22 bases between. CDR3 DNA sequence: TGTGCCAGCAGCCCCGGGGGGCCTCAAGGTCCCCACGAGCAGTACTTC. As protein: CASSPGGPQGPHEQYF.

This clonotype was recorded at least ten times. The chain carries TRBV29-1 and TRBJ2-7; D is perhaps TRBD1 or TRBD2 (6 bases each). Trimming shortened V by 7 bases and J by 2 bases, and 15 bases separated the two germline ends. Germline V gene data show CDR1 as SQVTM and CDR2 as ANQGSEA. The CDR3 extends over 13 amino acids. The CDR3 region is CSGGDTGPYEQYF. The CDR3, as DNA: TGCAGCGGGGGGGACACTGGCCCCTACGAGCAGTACTTC.

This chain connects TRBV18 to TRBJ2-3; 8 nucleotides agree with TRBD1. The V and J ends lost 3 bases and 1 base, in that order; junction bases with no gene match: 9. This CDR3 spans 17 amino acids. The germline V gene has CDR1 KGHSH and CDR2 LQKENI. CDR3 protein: CASSPPQGAEGTDTQYF. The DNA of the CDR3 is TGTGCCAGCTCACCCCCTCAGGGGGCAGAGGGCACAGATACGCAGTATTTT.

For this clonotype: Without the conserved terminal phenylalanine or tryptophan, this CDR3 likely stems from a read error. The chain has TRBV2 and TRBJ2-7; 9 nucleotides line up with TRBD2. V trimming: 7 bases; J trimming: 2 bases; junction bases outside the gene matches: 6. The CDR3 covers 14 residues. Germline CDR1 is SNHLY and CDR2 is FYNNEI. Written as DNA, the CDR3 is TGTGCCAGCACCCTTCTAGCGGGGACCTACGAGCAGTACCTC. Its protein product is CASTLLAGTYEQYL.

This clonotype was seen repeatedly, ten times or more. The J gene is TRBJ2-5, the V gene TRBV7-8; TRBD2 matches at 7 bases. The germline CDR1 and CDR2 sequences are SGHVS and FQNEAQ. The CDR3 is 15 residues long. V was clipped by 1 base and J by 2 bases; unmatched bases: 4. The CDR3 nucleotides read TGTGCCAGCAGCTTAGTGACGGGAGGACAAGAGACCCAGTACTTC. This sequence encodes CASSLVTGGQETQYF.

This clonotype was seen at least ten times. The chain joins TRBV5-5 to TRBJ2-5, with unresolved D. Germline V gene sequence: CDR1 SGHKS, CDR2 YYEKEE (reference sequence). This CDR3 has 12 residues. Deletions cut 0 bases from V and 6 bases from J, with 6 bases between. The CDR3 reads CASSLGVQTQYF. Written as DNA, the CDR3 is TGTGCCAGCAGCTTGGGGGTCCAGACCCAGTACTTC.

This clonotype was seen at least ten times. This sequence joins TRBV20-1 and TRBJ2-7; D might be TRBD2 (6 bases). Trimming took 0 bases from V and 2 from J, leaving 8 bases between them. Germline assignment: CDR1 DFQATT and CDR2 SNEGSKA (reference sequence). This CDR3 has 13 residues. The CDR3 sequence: CSARDTSTYEQYF. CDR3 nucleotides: TGCAGTGCTAGAGACACTAGCACCTACGAGCAGTACTTC.

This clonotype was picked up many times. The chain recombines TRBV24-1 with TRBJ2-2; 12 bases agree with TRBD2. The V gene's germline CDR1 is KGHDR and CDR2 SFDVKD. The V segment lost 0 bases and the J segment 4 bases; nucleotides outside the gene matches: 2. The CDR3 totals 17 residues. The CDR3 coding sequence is TGTGCCACCAGTGATTTGGGACTAGCGGGACGCACCGGGGAGCTGTTTTTT. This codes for CATSDLGLAGRTGELFF.